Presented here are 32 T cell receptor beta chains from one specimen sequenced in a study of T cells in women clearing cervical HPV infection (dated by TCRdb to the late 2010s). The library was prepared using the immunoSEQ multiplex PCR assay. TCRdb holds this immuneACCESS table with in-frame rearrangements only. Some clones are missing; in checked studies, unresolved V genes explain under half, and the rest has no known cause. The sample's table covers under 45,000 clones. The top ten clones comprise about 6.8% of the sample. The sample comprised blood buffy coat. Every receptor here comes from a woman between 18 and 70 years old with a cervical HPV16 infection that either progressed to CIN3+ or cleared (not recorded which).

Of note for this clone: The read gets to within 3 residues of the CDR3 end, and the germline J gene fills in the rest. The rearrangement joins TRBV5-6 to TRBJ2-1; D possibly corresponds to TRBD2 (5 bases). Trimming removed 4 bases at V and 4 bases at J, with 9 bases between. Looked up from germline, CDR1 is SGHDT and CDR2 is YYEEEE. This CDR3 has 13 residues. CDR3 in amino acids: CASSAGLYNEQFF. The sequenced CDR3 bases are TGTGCCAGCAGCGCGGGCCTGTACAATGAG.

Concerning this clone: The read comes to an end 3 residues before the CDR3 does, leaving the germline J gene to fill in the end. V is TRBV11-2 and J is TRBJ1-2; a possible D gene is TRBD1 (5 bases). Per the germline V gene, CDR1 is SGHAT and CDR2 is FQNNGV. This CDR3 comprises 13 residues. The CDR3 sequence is CASSSRDSRGYTF. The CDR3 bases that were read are TGTGCCAGCAGCTCACGGGACTCCAGAGGC.

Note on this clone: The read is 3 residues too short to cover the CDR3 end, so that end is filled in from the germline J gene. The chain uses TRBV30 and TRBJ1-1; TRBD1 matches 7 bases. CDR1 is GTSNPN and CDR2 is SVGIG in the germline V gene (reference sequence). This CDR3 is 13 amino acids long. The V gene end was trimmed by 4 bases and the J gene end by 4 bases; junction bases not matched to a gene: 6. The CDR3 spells CAWTRQGGTEAFF. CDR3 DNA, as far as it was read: TGTGCCTGGACCAGACAGGGAGGCACTGAA.

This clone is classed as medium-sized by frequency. CDR3 DNA, as far as it was read: TGTGCCAGCAGCCACCTTTTTACGCTAGCGGGAGGGCCAGGGATAGATACG. Translating it yields CASSHLFTLAGGPGIDT. The CDR3 in full is CASSHLFTLAGGPGIDTQYF. This rearrangement joins TRBV4-2 to TRBJ2-3; TRBD2 matches 12 bases. The read gets to within 3 residues of the CDR3 end, and the germline J gene fills in the rest. Germline V gene sequence: CDR1 LGHNA, CDR2 YNFKEQ. CDR3 length: 20 amino acids. V was clipped by 3 bases and J by 5 bases; unmatched bases: 18.

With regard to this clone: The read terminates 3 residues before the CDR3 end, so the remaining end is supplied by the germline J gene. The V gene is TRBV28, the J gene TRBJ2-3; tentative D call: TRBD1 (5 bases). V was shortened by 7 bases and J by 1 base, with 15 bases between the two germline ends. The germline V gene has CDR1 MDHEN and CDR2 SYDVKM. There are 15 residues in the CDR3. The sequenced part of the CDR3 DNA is TGTGCCAGCAATGAGTGGGGCCAGGGCACAGATACG. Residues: CASNEWGQGTDT. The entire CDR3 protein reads CASNEWGQGTDTQYF.

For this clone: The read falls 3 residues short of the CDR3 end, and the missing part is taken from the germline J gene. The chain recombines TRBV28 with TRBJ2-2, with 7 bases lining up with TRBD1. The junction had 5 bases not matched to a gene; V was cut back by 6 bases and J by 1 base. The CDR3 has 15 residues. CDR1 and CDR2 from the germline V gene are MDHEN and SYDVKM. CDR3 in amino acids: CASRSGTVNTGELFF. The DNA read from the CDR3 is TGTGCCAGCAGGTCCGGGACAGTGAACACCGGGGAG.

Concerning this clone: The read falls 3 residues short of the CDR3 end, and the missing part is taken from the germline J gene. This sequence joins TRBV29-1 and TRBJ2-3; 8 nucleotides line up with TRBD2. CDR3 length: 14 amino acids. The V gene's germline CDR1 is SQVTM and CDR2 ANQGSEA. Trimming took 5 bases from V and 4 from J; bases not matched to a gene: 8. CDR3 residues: CSVWRGVFADTQYF. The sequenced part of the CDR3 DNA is TGCAGCGTTTGGCGGGGGGTTTTTGCAGATACG.

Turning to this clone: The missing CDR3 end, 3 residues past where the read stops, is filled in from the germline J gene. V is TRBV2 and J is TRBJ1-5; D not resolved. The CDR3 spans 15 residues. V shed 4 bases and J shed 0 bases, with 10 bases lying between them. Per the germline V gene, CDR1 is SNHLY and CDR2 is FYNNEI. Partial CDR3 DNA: TGTGCCAGCAGTGGTGGGCTTAATAGCAATCAGCCC. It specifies CASSGGLNSNQP. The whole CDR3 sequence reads CASSGGLNSNQPQHF. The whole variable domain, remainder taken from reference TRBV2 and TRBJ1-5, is EPEVTQTPSHQVTQMGQEVILRCVPISNHLYFYWYRQILGQKVEFLVSFYNNEISEKSEIFDDQFSVERPDGSNFTLKIRSTKLEDSAMYFCASSGGLNSNQPQHFGDGTRLSIL.

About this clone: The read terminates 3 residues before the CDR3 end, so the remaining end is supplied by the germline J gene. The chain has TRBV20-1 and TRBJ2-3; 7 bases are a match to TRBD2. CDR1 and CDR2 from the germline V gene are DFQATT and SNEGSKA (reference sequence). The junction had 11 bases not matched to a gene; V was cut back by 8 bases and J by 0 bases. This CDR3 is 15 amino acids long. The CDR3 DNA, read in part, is TGCAGTCCCTCCCCAGCGGGGCTTAGCACAGATACG. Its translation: CSPSPAGLSTDT. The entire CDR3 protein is CSPSPAGLSTDTQYF.

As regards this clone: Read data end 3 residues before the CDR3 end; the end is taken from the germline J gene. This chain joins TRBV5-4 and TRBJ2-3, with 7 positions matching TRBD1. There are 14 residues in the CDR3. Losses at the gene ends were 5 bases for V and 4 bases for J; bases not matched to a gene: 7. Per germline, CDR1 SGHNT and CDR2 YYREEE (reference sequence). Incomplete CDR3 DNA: TGTGCCAGCAGTACCGGACAGGAGCCAGATACG. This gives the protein CASSTGQEPDT. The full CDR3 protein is CASSTGQEPDTQYF. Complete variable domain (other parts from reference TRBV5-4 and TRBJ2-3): ETGVTQSPTHLIKTRGQQVTLRCSSQSGHNTVSWYQQALGQGPQFIFQYYREEENGRGNFPPRFSGLQFPNYSSELNVNALELDDSALYLCASSTGQEPDTQYFGPGTRLTVL.

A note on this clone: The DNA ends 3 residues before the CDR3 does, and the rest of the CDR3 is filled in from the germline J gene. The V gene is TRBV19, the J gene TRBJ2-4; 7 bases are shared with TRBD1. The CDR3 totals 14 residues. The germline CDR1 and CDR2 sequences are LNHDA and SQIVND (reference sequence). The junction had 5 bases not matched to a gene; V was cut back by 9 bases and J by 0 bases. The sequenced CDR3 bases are TGTGCCAGCCGGGACAGTTTAGCCAAAAACATT. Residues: CASRDSLAKNI. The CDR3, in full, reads CASRDSLAKNIQYF. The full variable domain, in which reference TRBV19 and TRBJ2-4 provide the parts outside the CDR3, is DGGITQSPKYLFRKEGQNVTLSCEQNLNHDAMYWYRQDPGQGLRLIYYSQIVNDFQKGDIAEGYSVSREKKESFPLTVTSAQKNPTAFYLCASRDSLAKNIQYFGAGTRLSVL.

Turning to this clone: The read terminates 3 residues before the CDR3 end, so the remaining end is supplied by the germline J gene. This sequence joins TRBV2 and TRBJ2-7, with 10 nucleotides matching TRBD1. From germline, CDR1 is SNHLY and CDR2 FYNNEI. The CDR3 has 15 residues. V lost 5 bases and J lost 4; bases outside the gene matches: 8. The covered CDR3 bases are TGTGCCAGCAGTAGACAGGGGGCGCGGGGTTACGAG. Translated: CASSRQGARGYE. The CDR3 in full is CASSRQGARGYEQYF.

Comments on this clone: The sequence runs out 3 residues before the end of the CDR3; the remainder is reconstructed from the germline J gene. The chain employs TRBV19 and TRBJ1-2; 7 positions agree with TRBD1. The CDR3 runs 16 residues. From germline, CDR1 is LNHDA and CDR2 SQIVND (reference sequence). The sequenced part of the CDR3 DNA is TGTGCCAGTAGTATAAAGGGACGAGACAGGGCCCTCGGG. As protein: CASSIKGRDRALG. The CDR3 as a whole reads CASSIKGRDRALGYTF. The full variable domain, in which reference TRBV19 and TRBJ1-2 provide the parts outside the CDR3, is DGGITQSPKYLFRKEGQNVTLSCEQNLNHDAMYWYRQDPGQGLRLIYYSQIVNDFQKGDIAEGYSVSREKKESFPLTVTSAQKNPTAFYLCASSIKGRDRALGYTFGSGTRLTVV.

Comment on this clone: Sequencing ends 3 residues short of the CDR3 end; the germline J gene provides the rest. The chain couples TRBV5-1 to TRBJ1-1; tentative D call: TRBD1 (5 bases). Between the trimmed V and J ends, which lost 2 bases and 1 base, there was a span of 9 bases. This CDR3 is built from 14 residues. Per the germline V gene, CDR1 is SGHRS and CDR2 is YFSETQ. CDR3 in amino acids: CASSFRGANTEAFF. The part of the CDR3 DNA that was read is TGCGCCAGCAGCTTTCGAGGGGCGAACACTGAA. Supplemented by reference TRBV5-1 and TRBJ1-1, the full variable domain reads KAGVTQTPRYLIKTRGQQVTLSCSPISGHRSVSWYQQTPGQGLQFLFEYFSETQRNKGNFPGRFSGRQFSNSRSEMNVSTLELGDSALYLCASSFRGANTEAFFGQGTRLTVV.

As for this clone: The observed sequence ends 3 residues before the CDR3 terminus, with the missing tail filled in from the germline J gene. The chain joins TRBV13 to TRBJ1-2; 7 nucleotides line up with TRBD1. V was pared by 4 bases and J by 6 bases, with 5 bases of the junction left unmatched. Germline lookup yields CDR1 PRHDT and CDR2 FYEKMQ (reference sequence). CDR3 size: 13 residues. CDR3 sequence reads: CASSSEGADGYTF. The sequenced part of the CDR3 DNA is TGTGCCAGCAGCTCCGAGGGGGCGGATGGC.

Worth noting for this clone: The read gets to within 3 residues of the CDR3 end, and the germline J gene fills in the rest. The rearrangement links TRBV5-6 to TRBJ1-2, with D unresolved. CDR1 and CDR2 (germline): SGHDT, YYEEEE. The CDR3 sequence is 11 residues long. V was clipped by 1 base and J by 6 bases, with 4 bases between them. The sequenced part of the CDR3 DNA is TGTGCCAGCAGCTTGACAGATGGC. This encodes CASSLTDG. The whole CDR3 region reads CASSLTDGYTF.

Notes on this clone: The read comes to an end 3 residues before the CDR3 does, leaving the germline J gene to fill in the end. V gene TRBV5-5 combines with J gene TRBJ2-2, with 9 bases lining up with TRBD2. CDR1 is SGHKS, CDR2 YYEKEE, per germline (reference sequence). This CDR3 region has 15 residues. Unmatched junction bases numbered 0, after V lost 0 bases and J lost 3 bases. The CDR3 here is CASSLGGGDTGELFF. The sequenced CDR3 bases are TGTGCCAGCAGCTTGGGCGGGGGGGACACCGGGGAG. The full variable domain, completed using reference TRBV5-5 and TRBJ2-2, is DAGVTQSPTHLIKTRGQQVTLRCSPISGHKSVSWYQQVLGQGPQFIFQYYEKEERGRGNFPDRFSARQFPNYSSELNVNALLLGDSALYLCASSLGGGDTGELFFGEGSRLTVL.

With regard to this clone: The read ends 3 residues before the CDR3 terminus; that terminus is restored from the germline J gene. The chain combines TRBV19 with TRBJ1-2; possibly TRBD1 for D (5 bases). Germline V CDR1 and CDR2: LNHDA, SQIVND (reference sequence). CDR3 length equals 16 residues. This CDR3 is CASSIESGDYSYDYTF. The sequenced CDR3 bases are TGTGCCAGTAGTATAGAATCGGGGGACTACTCCTACGAC.

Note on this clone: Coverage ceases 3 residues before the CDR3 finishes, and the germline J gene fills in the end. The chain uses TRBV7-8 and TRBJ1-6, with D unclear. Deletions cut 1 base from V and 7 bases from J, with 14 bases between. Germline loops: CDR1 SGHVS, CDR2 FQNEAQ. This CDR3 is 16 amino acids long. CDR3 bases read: TGTGCCAGCAGCTTAGAAGCCGGGTACCCCAATTCACCC. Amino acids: CASSLEAGYPNSP. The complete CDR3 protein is CASSLEAGYPNSPLHF.

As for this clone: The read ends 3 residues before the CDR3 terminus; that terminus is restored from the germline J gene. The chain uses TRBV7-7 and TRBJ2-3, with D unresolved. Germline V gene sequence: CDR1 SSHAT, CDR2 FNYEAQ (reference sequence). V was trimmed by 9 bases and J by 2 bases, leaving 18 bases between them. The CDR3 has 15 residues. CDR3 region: CARRVLPHYTDTQYF. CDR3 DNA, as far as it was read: TGTGCCAGACGGGTCCTCCCCCATTACACAGATACG.

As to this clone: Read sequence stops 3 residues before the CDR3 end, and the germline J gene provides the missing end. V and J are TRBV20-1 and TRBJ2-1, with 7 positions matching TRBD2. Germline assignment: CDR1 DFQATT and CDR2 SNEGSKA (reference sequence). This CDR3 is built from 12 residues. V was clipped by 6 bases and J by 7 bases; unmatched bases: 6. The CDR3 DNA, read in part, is TGCAGTGCAGAGGTGGGGGGGAATGAG. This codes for CSAEVGGNE. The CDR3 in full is CSAEVGGNEQFF.

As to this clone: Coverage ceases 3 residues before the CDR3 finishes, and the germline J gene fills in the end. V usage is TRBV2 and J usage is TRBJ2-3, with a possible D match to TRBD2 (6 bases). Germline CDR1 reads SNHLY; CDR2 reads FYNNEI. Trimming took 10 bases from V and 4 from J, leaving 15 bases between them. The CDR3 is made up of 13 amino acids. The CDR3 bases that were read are TGTGCCACAGCACCGGGGGTTGCAGATACG. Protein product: CATAPGVADT. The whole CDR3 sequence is CATAPGVADTQYF.

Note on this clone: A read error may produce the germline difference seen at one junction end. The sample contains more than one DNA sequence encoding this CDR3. Partial CDR3 DNA: TGTGCCAGCAGTCCCGGGGGAGTTGGAAACACT. Translated: CASSPGGVGNT. The entire CDR3 sequence reads CASSPGGVGNTIYF. J is TRBJ1-3 and V is TRBV13, with D perhaps matching TRBD1 (5 bases). The read falls 3 residues short of the CDR3 end, and the missing part is taken from the germline J gene. Germline CDR1 reads PRHDT; CDR2 reads FYEKMQ (reference sequence). The CDR3 has 14 residues.

The sequenced part of the CDR3 DNA is TGTGCCAGTAGTATAGATTGGGACAGAACTGAA. This translates into CASSIDWDRTE. Given in full, the CDR3 is CASSIDWDRTEAFF. The chain employs TRBV19 and TRBJ1-1, with 7 bases fitting TRBD1. Read data end 3 residues before the CDR3 end; the end is taken from the germline J gene. V lost 0 bases to trimming and J lost 5 bases; unmatched junction nucleotides: 3. There are 14 residues in the CDR3. CDR1 and CDR2 (germline): LNHDA, SQIVND (reference sequence).

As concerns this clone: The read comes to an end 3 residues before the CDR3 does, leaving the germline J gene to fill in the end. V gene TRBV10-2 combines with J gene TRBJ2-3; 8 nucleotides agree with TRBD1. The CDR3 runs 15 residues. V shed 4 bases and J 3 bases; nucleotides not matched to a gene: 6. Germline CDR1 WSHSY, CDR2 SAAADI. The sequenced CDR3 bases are TGCGCCAGCAGTGTTGGACAGGGAATAACAGATACG. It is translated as CASSVGQGITDT. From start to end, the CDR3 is CASSVGQGITDTQYF.

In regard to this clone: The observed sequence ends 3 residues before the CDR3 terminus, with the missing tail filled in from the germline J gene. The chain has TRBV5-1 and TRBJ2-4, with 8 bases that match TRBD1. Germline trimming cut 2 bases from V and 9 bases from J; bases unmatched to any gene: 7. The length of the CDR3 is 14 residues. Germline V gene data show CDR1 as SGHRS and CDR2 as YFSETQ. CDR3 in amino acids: CASSLGQGEVIQYF. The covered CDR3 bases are TGCGCCAGCAGCTTAGGACAGGGAGAAGTCATT. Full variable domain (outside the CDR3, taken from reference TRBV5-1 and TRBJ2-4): KAGVTQTPRYLIKTRGQQVTLSCSPISGHRSVSWYQQTPGQGLQFLFEYFSETQRNKGNFPGRFSGRQFSNSRSEMNVSTLELGDSALYLCASSLGQGEVIQYFGAGTRLSVL.

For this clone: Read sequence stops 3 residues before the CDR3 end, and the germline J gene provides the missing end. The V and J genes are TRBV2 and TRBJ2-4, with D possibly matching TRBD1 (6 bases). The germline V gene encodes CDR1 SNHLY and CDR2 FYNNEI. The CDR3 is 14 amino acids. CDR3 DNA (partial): TGTGCCAGCACCACAGGGCCATCGAACTATGGT. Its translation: CASTTGPSNYG. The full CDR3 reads CASTTGPSNYGQYF.

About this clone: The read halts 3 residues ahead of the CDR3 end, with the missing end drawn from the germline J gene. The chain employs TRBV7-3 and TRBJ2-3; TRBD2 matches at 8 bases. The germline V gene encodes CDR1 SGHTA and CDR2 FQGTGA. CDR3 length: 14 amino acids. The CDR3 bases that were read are TGTGCCAGCAGCCTCGGGGGGGGGCGTGAGACG. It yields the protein CASSLGGGRET. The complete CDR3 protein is CASSLGGGRETQYF.

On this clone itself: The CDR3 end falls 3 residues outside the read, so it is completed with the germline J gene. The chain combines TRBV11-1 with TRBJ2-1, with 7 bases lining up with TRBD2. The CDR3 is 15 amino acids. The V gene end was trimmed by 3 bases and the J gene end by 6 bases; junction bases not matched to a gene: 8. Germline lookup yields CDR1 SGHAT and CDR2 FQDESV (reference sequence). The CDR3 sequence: CASSLGRGVPNEQFF. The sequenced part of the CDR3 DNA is TGTGCCAGCAGCTTGGGACGGGGGGTGCCCAATGAG. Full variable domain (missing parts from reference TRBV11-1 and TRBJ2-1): EAEVAQSPRYKITEKSQAVAFWCDPISGHATLYWYRQILGQGPELLVQFQDESVVDDSQLPKDRFSAERLKGVDSTLKIQPAELGDSAMYLCASSLGRGVPNEQFFGPGTRLTVL.

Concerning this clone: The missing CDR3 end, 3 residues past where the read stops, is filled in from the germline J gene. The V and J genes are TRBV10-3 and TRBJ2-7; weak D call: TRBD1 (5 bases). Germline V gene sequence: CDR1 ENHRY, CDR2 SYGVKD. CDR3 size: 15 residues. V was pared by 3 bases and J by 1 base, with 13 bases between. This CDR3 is CAISDQGTKSYEQYF. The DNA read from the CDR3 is TGTGCCATCAGTGACCAGGGCACAAAGTCCTACGAG.

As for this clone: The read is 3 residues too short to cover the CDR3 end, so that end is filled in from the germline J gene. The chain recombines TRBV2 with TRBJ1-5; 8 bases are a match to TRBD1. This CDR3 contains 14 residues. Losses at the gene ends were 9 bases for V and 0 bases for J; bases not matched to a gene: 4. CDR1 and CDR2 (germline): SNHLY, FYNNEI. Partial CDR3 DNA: TGTGCCAGTCGGACAGGGCCTAGCAATCAGCCC. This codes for CASRTGPSNQP. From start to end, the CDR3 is CASRTGPSNQPQHF.

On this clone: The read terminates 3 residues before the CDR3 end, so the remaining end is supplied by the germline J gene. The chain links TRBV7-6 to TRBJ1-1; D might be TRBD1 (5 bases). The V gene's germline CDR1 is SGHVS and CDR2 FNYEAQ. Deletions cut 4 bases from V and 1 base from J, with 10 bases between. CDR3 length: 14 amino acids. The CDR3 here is CASSSRDGNTEAFF. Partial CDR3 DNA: TGTGCCAGCAGCTCCAGGGATGGGAACACTGAA.